Given below is one T cell receptor (beta chain) in context. This clone was detected once. The target of this receptor is not known. Base qualities were left out, and no much larger clone turns up one base away. TCR CDR3 regions were amplified from genomic DNA by multiplex PCR using the deep immunoSEQ assay. Genomic DNA extracted from each cell subset was distributed evenly over all wells of several immunoSEQ 96-well plates, and each plate served as one replicate. Each replicate PCR for unsorted PBMC received roughly 290 ng genomic DNA, equal to about 30,000 T cell genomes. Ten immunoSEQ deep assay plates were used to sequence the unsorted PBMC genomic DNA. Purified libraries were quantified with a Qubit 3.0 fluorometer, sized on a Bioanalyzer 2100, and re-quantified with the KAPA Library Quantification kit. Each immunoSEQ 96-well plate was sequenced on its own single-read 150-cycle Illumina NextSeq 550 flow cell. The study's own analysis went as follows. The immunoSEQ output contained only junctional sequences without quality scores, so filtering could not match that applied to full-length reads. Sequences were annotated with PyIR, a Python wrapper for IgBLAST v1.9, using IMGT germline references to assign V/J genes and CDR3. Reads were removed for weak V/J assignments (E-value above 1e-6), missing CDR3, stop codons, out-of-frame junctions, or ambiguous translated residues. A V3J clonotype was defined by an identical inferred V gene, J gene, and CDR3 amino acid sequence. Percentage overlap between repertoires was calculated by dividing the number of shared unique clonotypes by the size of the smaller repertoire. RTK rarefaction, the Chao1 estimator, and Recon v2.1 estimates of unobserved clonotypes were used to assess repertoire richness. The table was pulled from immuneACCESS by TCRdb, which kept in-frame rearrangements only. Such tables lose some clones; where checked, under half of the loss comes from unresolved V genes, and the rest has no known cause. The DNA gave D and trimming, while V, J and clone size come from that table. This sample holds roughly 510,000 clones; about 75% were observed only once. The ten most abundant clones make up about 12% of the sample.

This specimen belongs to a study of shared clonotypes between healthy human individuals (dated by TCRdb to 2018 to 2021). Regarding the complete study: The cohort comprised a couple of women and a few men aged 18 to 49 years. The study deeply sequenced blood TCR repertoires of about 5 healthy adults to estimate repertoire size and the extent of clonotype sharing between individuals. Libraries were prepared and TCR repertoires were sequenced by different laboratories using diverse techniques, in order to increase sequencing depth and limit assay-specific biases. Leukapheresis yielded between about 0.94 and 8.9 billion PBMCs per donor.

The donors were healthy, HIV-negative adults with no recently reported acute infections or vaccinations. Only Caucasian adults living in Nashville, Tennessee, USA were represented among the donors. For unsorted samples, tens of millions of PBMCs were counted, and genomic DNA was extracted using the QIAamp DNA Blood Mini kit. After blood collection by leukapheresis, PBMCs were isolated using Ficoll-Histopaque density gradient centrifugation and then cryopreserved in the vapor phase of liquid nitrogen. Here is what the overall study found, with its caveats: The genetic and exposure-history diversity represented was limited by the small number of donors. Sampling was limited to blood, and TCR repertoires in tissue likely differ from TCR repertoires in blood. Based on pairwise subsampling, the degree of clonotype sharing among donors was expected to be affected by sequencing depth.

From its cysteine to its phenylalanine, the CDR3 spans 13 amino acids. CDR3 DNA only is kept here, 39 bases in frame from base 1. From the germline V gene, CDR1 is MNHEY and CDR2 is SVGAGI. V and J lose 4 bases and 2 bases, and a span of 8 bases separates them. The sample consisted of PBMCs. The clonotype originates from a woman aged 40 to 50 in good health. Some clones in this sample may be carry-over from other donors' samples. Recombination linked TRBV6-5 to TRBJ1-2; matching of 5 bases hints at TRBD1 as the D gene. The CDR3 is CASSWGGNYGYTF. The sequence in DNA is TGTGCCAGCAGTTGGGGGGGGAACTATGGCTACACCTTC.